This TCR beta chain was captured by sequencing in a study of T-cell memory formation after mild COVID-19. Study-wide findings and caveats: Contracting CD4+ clones lay largely in CM and EM, with CD8+ ones residing in EMRA.

This clonotype was seen repeatedly, ten times or more. The target antigen is unknown. TCRdb fed the 5' RACE reads into MiXCR, producing one record per CDR3 protein. The table has 550,000 to 600,000 distinct CDR3 sequences, approximately 15% seen once; the top ten hold roughly 8.2%. The CDR3 totals 14 residues. V shed 4 bases and J shed 2 bases, with 13 bases lying between them. The germline V gene encodes CDR1 SGHDT and CDR2 YYEEEE. V usage is TRBV5-6 and J usage is TRBJ2-7; possibly TRBD1 for D (6 bases). Specimen: PBMCs or a T cell subset sorted from them (not recorded which). The TCR was taken from an adult woman who had mild COVID-19 (a few samples of this study predate the infection). Cell type and time point are not known. CDR3 loop: CASSQRQGPYEQYF. The CDR3 coding sequence is TGTGCCAGCAGCCAACGGCAGGGGCCCTACGAGCAGTACTTC.